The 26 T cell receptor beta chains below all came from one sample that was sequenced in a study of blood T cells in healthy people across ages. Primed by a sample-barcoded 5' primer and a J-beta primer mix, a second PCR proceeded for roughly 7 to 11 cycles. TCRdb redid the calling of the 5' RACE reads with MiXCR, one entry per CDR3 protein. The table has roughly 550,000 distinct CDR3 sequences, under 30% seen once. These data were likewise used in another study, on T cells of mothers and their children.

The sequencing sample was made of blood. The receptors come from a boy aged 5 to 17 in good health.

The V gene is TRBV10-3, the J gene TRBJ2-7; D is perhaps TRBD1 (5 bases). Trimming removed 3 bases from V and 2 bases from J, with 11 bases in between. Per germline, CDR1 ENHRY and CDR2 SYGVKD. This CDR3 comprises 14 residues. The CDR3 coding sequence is TGTGCCATCAGTGACCCCAGGGTCCCCTACGAGCAGTACTTC. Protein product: CAISDPRVPYEQYF.

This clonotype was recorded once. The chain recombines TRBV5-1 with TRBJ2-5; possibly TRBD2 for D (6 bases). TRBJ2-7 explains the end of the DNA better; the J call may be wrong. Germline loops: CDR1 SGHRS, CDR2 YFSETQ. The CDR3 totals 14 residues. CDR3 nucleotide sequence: TGCGCCAGCAGCCCCCGGGACTCCCAAGGCGAGCAGTACTTC. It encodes CASSPRDSQGEQYF.

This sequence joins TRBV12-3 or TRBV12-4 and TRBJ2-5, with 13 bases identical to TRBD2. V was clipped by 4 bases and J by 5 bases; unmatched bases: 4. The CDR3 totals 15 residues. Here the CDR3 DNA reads TGTGCCAGCAGTTCGGGACTAGCGGGATCGGAGACCCAGTACTTC. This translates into CASSSGLAGSETQYF.

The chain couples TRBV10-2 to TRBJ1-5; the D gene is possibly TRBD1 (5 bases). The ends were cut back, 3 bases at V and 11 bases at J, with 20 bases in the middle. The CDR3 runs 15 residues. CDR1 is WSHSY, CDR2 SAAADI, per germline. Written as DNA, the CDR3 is TGCGCCAGCAGTGAATTCGGGACGCCGGTTTTATCCCAGCATTTT. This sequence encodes CASSEFGTPVLSQHF.

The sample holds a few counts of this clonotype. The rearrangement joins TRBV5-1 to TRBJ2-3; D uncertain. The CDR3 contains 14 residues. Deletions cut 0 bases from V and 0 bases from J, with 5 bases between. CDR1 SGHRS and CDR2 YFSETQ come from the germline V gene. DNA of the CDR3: TGCGCCAGCAGCTTGGAGTCTAGCACAGATACGCAGTATTTT. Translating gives CASSLESSTDTQYF. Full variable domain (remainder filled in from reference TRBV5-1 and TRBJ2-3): KAGVTQTPRYLIKTRGQQVTLSCSPISGHRSVSWYQQTPGQGLQFLFEYFSETQRNKGNFPGRFSGRQFSNSRSEMNVSTLELGDSALYLCASSLESSTDTQYFGPGTRLTVL.

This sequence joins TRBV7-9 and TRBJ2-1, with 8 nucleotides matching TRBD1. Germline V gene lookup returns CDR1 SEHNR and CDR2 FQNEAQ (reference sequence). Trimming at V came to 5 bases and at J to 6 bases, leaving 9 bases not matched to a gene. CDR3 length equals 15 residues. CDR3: CASSNGQGARNEQFF. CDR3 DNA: TGTGCCAGCAGCAATGGGCAGGGGGCGCGCAATGAGCAGTTCTTC.

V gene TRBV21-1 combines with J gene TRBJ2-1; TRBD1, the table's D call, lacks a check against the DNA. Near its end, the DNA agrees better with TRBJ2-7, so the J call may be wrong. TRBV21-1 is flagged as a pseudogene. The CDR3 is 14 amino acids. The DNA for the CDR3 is TGTGCCACTCTCAAGGACAGGGGGGGGTACGAGCAGTACTTC. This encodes CATLKDRGGYEQYF.

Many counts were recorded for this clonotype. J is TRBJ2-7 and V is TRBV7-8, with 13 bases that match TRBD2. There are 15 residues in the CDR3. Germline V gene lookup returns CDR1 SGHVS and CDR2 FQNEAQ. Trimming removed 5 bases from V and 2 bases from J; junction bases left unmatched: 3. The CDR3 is CASSPGLAGAYEQYF. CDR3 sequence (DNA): TGTGCCAGCAGCCCAGGACTAGCGGGAGCCTACGAGCAGTACTTC.

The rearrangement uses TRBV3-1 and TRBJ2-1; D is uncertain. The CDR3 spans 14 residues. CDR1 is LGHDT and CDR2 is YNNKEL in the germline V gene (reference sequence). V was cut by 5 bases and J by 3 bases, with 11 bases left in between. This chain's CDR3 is CASSLKGGYNEQFF. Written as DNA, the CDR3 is TGTGCCAGCAGCTTAAAGGGCGGCTACAATGAGCAGTTCTTC.

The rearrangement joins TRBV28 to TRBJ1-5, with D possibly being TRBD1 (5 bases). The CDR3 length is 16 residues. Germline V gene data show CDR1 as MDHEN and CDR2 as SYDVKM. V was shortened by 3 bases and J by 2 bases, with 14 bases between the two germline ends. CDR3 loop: CASSLRGVRGNQPQHF. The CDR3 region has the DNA TGTGCCAGCAGTTTGCGGGGGGTAAGGGGCAATCAGCCCCAGCATTTT.

For the CDR3, the DNA is TGTGCCAGCAGCTTAGGTGAGGGAGTAAGCAATCAGCCCCAGCATTTT. Encoded protein: CASSLGEGVSNQPQHF. The rearrangement joins TRBV7-9 to TRBJ1-5; D is unresolved. Trimming took 1 base from V and 1 from J, leaving 11 bases between them. CDR1 is SEHNR, CDR2 FQNEAQ, per germline (reference sequence). This CDR3 contains 16 residues. Complete variable domain (other parts from reference TRBV7-9 and TRBJ1-5): DTGVSQNPRHKITKRGQNVTFRCDPISEHNRLYWYRQTLGQGPEFLTYFQNEAQLEKSRLLSDRFSAERPKGSFSTLEIQRTEQGDSAMYLCASSLGEGVSNQPQHFGDGTRLSIL.

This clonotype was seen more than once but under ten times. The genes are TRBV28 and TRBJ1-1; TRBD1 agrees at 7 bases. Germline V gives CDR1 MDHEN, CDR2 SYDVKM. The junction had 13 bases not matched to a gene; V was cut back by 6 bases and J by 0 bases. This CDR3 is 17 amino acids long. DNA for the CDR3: TGTGCCAGCAGGGCGGCCCGGGACAGTAAGATGAACACTGAAGCTTTCTTT. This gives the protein CASRAARDSKMNTEAFF.

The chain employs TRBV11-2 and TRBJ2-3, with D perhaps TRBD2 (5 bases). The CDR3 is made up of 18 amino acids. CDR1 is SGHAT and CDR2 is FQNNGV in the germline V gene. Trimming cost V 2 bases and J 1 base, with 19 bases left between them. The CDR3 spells CASSLYPAGARRTDTQYF. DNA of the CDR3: TGTGCCAGCAGCTTATACCCGGCGGGCGCGCGACGCACAGATACGCAGTATTTT.

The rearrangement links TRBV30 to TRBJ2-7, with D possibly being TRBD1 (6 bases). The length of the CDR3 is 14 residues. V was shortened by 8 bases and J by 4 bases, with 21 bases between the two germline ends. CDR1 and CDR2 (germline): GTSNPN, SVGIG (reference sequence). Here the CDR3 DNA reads TGTGCCGGGCGTCGCTGGGGGCAGTCTTACGAGCAGTACTTC. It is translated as CAGRRWGQSYEQYF.

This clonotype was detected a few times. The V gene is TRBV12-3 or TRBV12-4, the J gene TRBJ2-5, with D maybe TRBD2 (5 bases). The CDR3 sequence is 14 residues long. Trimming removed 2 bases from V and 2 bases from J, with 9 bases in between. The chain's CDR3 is CASSLFPGQETQYF. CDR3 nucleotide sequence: TGTGCCAGCAGTTTATTTCCGGGACAAGAGACCCAGTACTTC.

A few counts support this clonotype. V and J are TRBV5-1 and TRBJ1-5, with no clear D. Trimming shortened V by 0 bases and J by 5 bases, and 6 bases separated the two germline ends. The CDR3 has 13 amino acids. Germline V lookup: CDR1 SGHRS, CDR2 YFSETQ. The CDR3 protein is CASSLVPDQPQHF. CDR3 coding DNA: TGCGCCAGCAGCTTGGTGCCGGATCAGCCCCAGCATTTT.

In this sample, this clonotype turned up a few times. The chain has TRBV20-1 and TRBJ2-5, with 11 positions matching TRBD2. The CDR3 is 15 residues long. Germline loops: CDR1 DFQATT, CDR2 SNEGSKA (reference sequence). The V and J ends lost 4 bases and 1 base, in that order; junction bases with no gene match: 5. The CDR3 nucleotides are TGCAGTGCTAACTTTAGCGGGGGGGCCCAAGAGACCCAGTACTTC. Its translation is CSANFSGGAQETQYF.

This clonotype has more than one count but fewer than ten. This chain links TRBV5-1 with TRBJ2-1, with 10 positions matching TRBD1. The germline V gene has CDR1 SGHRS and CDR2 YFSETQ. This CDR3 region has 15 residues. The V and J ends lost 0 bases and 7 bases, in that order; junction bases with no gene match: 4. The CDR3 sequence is CASSLAGQGRNEQFF. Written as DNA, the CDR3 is TGCGCCAGCAGCTTGGCGGGACAGGGGAGAAATGAGCAGTTCTTC.

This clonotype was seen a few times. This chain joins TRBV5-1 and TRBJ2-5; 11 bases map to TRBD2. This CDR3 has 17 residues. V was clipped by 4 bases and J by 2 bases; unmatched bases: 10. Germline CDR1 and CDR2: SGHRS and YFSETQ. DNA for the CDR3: TGCGCCAGCAGCGGTGATCCTAGGACTAGCGGGCAAGAGACCCAGTACTTC. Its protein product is CASSGDPRTSGQETQYF. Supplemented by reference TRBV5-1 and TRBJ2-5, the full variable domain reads KAGVTQTPRYLIKTRGQQVTLSCSPISGHRSVSWYQQTPGQGLQFLFEYFSETQRNKGNFPGRFSGRQFSNSRSEMNVSTLELGDSALYLCASSGDPRTSGQETQYFGPGTRLLVL.

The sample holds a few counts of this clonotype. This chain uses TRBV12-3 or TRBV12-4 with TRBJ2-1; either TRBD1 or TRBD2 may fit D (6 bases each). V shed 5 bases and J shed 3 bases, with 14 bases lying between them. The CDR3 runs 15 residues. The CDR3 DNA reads TGTGCCAGCAGTGGGGGCGTTAGCGGCTACAATGAGCAGTTCTTC. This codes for CASSGGVSGYNEQFF.

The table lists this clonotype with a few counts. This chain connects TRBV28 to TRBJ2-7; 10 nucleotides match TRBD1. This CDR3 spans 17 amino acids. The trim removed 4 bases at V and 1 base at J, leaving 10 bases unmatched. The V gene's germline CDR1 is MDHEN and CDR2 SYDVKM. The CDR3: CASSSKTGGRRSYEQYF. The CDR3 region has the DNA TGTGCCAGCAGTTCAAAGACAGGGGGCAGAAGGTCCTACGAGCAGTACTTC.

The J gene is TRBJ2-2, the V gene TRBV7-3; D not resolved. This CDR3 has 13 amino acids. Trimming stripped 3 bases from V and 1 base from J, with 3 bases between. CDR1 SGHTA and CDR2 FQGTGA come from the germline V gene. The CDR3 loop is CASSFRNTGELFF. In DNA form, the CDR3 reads TGTGCCAGCAGCTTCCGGAACACCGGGGAGCTGTTTTTT.

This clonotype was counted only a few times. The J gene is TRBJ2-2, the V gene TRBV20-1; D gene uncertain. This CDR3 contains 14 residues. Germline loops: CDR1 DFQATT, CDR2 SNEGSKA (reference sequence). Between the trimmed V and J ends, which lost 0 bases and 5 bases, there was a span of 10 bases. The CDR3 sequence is CSARDFGETGELFF. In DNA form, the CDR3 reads TGCAGTGCTAGAGATTTCGGAGAGACCGGGGAGCTGTTTTTT.

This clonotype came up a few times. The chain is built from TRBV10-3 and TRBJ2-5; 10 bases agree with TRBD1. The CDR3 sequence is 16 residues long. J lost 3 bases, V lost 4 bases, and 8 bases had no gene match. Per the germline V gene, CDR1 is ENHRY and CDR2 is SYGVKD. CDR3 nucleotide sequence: TGTGCCATCAGTGGTGAAGGGACAGGGGAGGAAGAGACCCAGTACTTC. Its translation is CAISGEGTGEEETQYF.

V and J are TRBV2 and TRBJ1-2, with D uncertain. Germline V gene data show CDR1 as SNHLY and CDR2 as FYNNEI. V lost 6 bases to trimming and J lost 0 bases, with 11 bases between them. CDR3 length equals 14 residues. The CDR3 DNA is TGTGCCAGCAGCTCGACCTCCACTAACTATGGCTACACCTTC. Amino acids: CASSSTSTNYGYTF.

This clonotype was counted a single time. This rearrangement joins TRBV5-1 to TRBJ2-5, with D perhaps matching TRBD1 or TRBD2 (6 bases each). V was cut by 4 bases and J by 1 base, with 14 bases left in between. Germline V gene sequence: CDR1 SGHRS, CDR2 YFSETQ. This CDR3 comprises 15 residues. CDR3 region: CASSPVGGGQETQYF. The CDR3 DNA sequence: TGCGCCAGCAGCCCGGTAGGAGGGGGCCAAGAGACCCAGTACTTC.